Below, 28 T cell receptor beta chains from the same sample are listed, as sequenced in a study. Only in-frame clones appear in the TCRdb table, and some are missing; sequencing was by immunoSEQ multiplex PCR. The repertoire holds some 48,000 clones, with over 85% as singletons. Sequencing was done on a sample of PBMCs. Source of these receptors: a man aged 35-49 years with rheumatoid arthritis.

The chain employs TRBV7-8 and TRBJ1-2; maybe TRBD1 (6 bases). The CDR3 sequence is 14 residues long. Trimming removed 5 bases at V and 5 bases at J, with 15 bases between. CDR1 is SGHVS, CDR2 FQNEAQ, per germline. This chain's CDR3 is CASSHLQGGYGYTF. The CDR3 DNA reads as TGTGCCAGCAGCCATTTACAGGGAGGGTATGGCTACACCTTC.

The chain is built from TRBV30 and TRBJ2-1; TRBD2 matches 7 bases. The CDR3 contains 11 residues. Trimming removed 8 bases from V and 15 bases from J; junction bases left unmatched: 13. The germline V gene has CDR1 GTSNPN and CDR2 SVGIG (reference sequence). CDR3 in DNA: TGTGCCCTTGGGGGGGGACTCATACTGTTCTTC. It yields the protein CALGGGLILFF.

A single count supports this clone. The chain links TRBV5-1 to TRBJ2-7; 8 bases map to TRBD1. Per germline, CDR1 SGHRS and CDR2 YFSETQ. The junction had 6 bases not matched to a gene; V was cut back by 3 bases and J by 4 bases. The CDR3 is 14 residues long. Here the CDR3 reads CASSYDRGLYEQYF. The CDR3 DNA reads as TGCGCCAGCAGCTATGACAGGGGCCTTTACGAGCAGTACTTC.

This clone was counted between two and nine times. The V and J genes are TRBV5-1 and TRBJ1-1; no clear D gene. Germline CDR1 and CDR2: SGHRS and YFSETQ. The CDR3 consists of 12 residues. Trimming stripped 5 bases from V and 11 bases from J, with 16 bases between. The chain's CDR3 is CASSRTLDVAFF. The CDR3 DNA reads as TGCGCCAGCAGTAGGACTCTAGATGTGGCTTTCTTT.

This chain joins TRBV7-9 and TRBJ1-5, with 9 positions matching TRBD1. Trimming took 5 bases from V and 4 from J; bases not matched to a gene: 3. Per germline, CDR1 SEHNR and CDR2 FQNEAQ (reference sequence). The CDR3 is 14 amino acids. The CDR3 nucleotides read TGTGCCAGCAGCCCCGGACAGGGGAATCAGCCCCAGCATTTT. Its protein product is CASSPGQGNQPQHF.

V and J are TRBV5-5 and TRBJ2-5, with D tentatively TRBD1 (6 bases). CDR3 length equals 15 residues. The ends were cut back, 4 bases at V and 5 bases at J, with 18 bases in the middle. Germline loops: CDR1 SGHKS, CDR2 YYEKEE (reference sequence). CDR3 sequence: CASSHGTRTAETQYF. The CDR3 DNA reads as TGTGCCAGCAGCCATGGGACAAGGACGGCGGAGACCCAGTACTTC. Supplemented by reference TRBV5-5 and TRBJ2-5, the full variable domain reads DAGVTQSPTHLIKTRGQQVTLRCSPISGHKSVSWYQQVLGQGPQFIFQYYEKEERGRGNFPDRFSARQFPNYSSELNVNALLLGDSALYLCASSHGTRTAETQYFGPGTRLLVL.

This chain connects TRBV5-1 to TRBJ1-2; 9 nucleotides align to TRBD1. V shed 3 bases, J shed 4 bases, and the junction held 7 bases outside the gene matches. The CDR3 is 15 amino acids. Germline V gives CDR1 SGHRS, CDR2 YFSETQ. The CDR3 protein is CASSSGTGMFYGYTF. Written as DNA, the CDR3 is TGCGCCAGCAGCTCCGGGACAGGGATGTTCTATGGCTACACCTTC.

This sequence joins TRBV4-1 and TRBJ2-5; D not resolved. CDR1 is MGHRA and CDR2 is YSYEKL in the germline V gene. This CDR3 comprises 15 residues. Trimming removed 1 base at V and 2 bases at J, with 11 bases between. The CDR3 coding sequence is TGCGCCAGCAGCCAAGTATCAGGAATACAAGAGACCCAGTACTTC. It yields the protein CASSQVSGIQETQYF.

This rearrangement joins TRBV4-3 to TRBJ2-5; D is undetermined. Trimming stripped 0 bases from V and 5 bases from J, with 7 bases between. Per germline, CDR1 LGHNA and CDR2 YSLEER. The CDR3 length is 13 residues. CDR3 region: CASSQDFRETQYF. CDR3 coding DNA: TGCGCCAGCAGCCAAGATTTCCGGGAGACCCAGTACTTC.

For the CDR3, the DNA is TGTGCCTGGAGGAGGGACGTTGGCTACGAGCAGTACTTC. Residues: CAWRRDVGYEQYF. The chain uses TRBV30 and TRBJ2-7, with D perhaps TRBD1 or TRBD2 (5 bases each). Trimming removed 3 bases at V and 3 bases at J, with 12 bases between. Germline V gene lookup returns CDR1 GTSNPN and CDR2 SVGIG (reference sequence). This CDR3 contains 13 residues.

This rearrangement joins TRBV4-1 to TRBJ2-7, with TRBD2 identical over 10 bases. V was clipped by 4 bases and J by 4 bases; unmatched bases: 4. CDR3 length: 14 amino acids. The germline gives CDR1 MGHRA, CDR2 YSYEKL. CDR3 sequence: CASSPIAGGYEQYF. As DNA, the CDR3 is TGCGCCAGCAGCCCAATAGCGGGGGGTTACGAGCAGTACTTC.

The genes are TRBV30 and TRBJ2-1; D unresolved. CDR1 GTSNPN and CDR2 SVGIG come from the germline V gene (reference sequence). Trimming removed 3 bases from V and 6 bases from J, with 6 bases in between. The CDR3 has 11 residues. The CDR3 bases are TGTGCCTGGAGCTGGCTCAATGAGCAGTTCTTC. It yields the protein CAWSWLNEQFF.

This chain links TRBV5-1 with TRBJ1-1; 7 bases line up with TRBD1. The CDR3 has 17 amino acids. V was pared by 3 bases and J by 4 bases, with 15 bases of the junction left unmatched. The V gene's germline CDR1 is SGHRS and CDR2 YFSETQ. CDR3 loop: CASSSRDRVPGGTEAFF. The CDR3 DNA follows: TGCGCCAGCAGCTCCCGTGACAGGGTTCCGGGTGGCACTGAAGCTTTCTTT.

V and J are TRBV3-1 (or the pseudogene TRBV3-2) and TRBJ2-2; 9 bases are shared with TRBD1. This CDR3 contains 19 residues. In germline, CDR1 is LGHDT, CDR2 YNNKEL (reference sequence). Unmatched junction bases numbered 9, after V lost 1 base and J lost 0 bases. CDR3 amino acids: CASSQVLGQGPSNTGELFF. Written as DNA, the CDR3 is TGTGCCAGCAGCCAAGTATTGGGACAGGGCCCGTCGAACACCGGGGAGCTGTTTTTT.

This clone was counted a single time. The chain joins TRBV9 to TRBJ2-1; possible D gene TRBD2, 5 bases. The length of the CDR3 is 16 residues. The V and J ends lost 0 bases and 0 bases respectively, with 10 bases between them. CDR1 is SGDLS and CDR2 is YYNGEE in the germline V gene. As DNA, the CDR3 is TGTGCCAGCAGCGTAGGAGCGGAAAGCTCCTACAATGAGCAGTTCTTC. Its protein is CASSVGAESSYNEQFF.

The chain carries TRBV2 and TRBJ1-5; 8 nucleotides agree with TRBD1. After removal of 6 bases from V and 9 bases from J, the junction contained 10 bases not matched to a gene. Looked up from germline, CDR1 is SNHLY and CDR2 is FYNNEI. The CDR3 is made up of 14 amino acids. CDR3 coding DNA: TGTGCCAGCAGGGATGGACAGGGATTGCGGCCCCAGCATTTT. This codes for CASRDGQGLRPQHF.

The chain employs TRBV18 and TRBJ1-3, with a possible D match to TRBD1 (6 bases). In germline, CDR1 is KGHSH, CDR2 LQKENI. Between the trimmed V and J ends, which lost 2 bases and 3 bases, there was a span of 14 bases. This CDR3 region has 16 residues. CDR3 DNA: TGTGCCAGCTCACCAACCCACAGGGATTATGGAAACACCATATATTTT. This encodes CASSPTHRDYGNTIYF.

This sequence joins TRBV7-2 and TRBJ2-5; 7 bases are a match to TRBD1. The CDR3 has 18 amino acids. CDR1 SGHTA and CDR2 FQGNSA come from the germline V gene. Germline trimming cut 4 bases from V and 0 bases from J; bases unmatched to any gene: 14. The CDR3 loop is CASSSRTGTDWYQETQYF. The CDR3 DNA is TGTGCCAGCAGCTCCCGGACGGGGACAGATTGGTACCAAGAGACCCAGTACTTC.

The chain uses TRBV30 and TRBJ1-5, with TRBD1 matching over 9 bases. V lost 1 base to trimming and J lost 5 bases; unmatched junction nucleotides: 3. The CDR3 contains 14 residues. Germline values: CDR1 GTSNPN, CDR2 SVGIG (reference sequence). The CDR3 DNA is TGTGCCTGGAGTGAGGGACAGGGCTATCAGCCCCAGCATTTT. It is translated as CAWSEGQGYQPQHF. The variable domain in full, completed from reference TRBV30 and TRBJ1-5, reads SQTIHQWPATLVQPVGSPLSLECTVEGTSNPNLYWYRQAAGRGLQLLFYSVGIGQISSEVPQNLSASRPQDRQFILSSKKLLLSDSGFYLCAWSEGQGYQPQHFGDGTRLSIL.

The CDR3 spells CASSLVTGRAEAFF. Written as DNA, the CDR3 is TGTGCCAGCAGCTTAGTAACAGGAAGGGCTGAAGCTTTCTTT. The chain is built from TRBV13 and TRBJ1-1; possibly TRBD1 for D (5 bases). The germline V and J ends were trimmed by 1 base and 6 bases, with 12 bases remaining between them. The germline V gene encodes CDR1 PRHDT and CDR2 FYEKMQ (reference sequence). CDR3 length: 14 amino acids.

The J gene is TRBJ1-5, the V gene TRBV5-8; 9 nucleotides match TRBD1. V was pared by 4 bases and J by 1 base, with 3 bases of the junction left unmatched. Germline loops: CDR1 SGHTS, CDR2 YDEGEE. The CDR3 runs 15 residues. CDR3 bases: TGTGCCAGCAGCCCCGGGACAGGGAGCAATCAGCCCCAGCATTTT. It yields the protein CASSPGTGSNQPQHF.

This clone has a single count. Relative to the germline gene, one junction end is altered; a read error may explain this. The chain uses TRBV7-7 and TRBJ2-7; D is uncertain. This CDR3 contains 13 residues. Germline V gene lookup returns CDR1 SSHAT and CDR2 FNYEAQ (reference sequence). CDR3 in amino acids: CASSTSHFGEQYF. The CDR3 bases are TGTGCTAGCAGCACCAGCCACTTTGGGGAGCAGTACTTC.

This clone was detected a few times. DNA of the CDR3: TGTGCCAGCAGCTTTCGGCCCGCTGAGGATTCACCCCTCCACTTT. This encodes CASSFRPAEDSPLHF. The chain is built from TRBV5-5 and TRBJ1-6; no clear D gene. The V gene lost 2 bases and the J gene lost 8 bases, with 14 bases spanning the gap. CDR3 length: 15 amino acids. The germline gives CDR1 SGHKS, CDR2 YYEKEE (reference sequence).

V gene TRBV7-9 combines with J gene TRBJ2-7, with 10 bases fitting TRBD1. Germline values: CDR1 SEHNR, CDR2 FQNEAQ (reference sequence). J gave up 2 bases and V 6 bases, and 7 bases lay outside the gene matches. The CDR3 has 15 residues. The CDR3 loop is CASSPGTGVTYEQYF. CDR3 sequence (DNA): TGTGCCAGCAGTCCCGGGACAGGGGTTACCTACGAGCAGTACTTC.

The chain employs TRBV3-1 (or the pseudogene TRBV3-2) and TRBJ2-5; TRBD2 aligns across 9 bases. CDR1 and CDR2 (germline): LGHDT, YNNKEL (reference sequence). V trimming: 5 bases; J trimming: 2 bases; junction bases outside the gene matches: 6. The CDR3 runs to 15 residues. CDR3 in DNA: TGTGCCAGCAGCGCTAGCGGGATCAGACAAGAGACCCAGTACTTC. Amino acids: CASSASGIRQETQYF.

The gene calls are TRBV6-5 and TRBJ1-3, with 8 bases matching TRBD1. The CDR3 extends over 13 amino acids. Germline CDR1 and CDR2: MNHEY and SVGAGI. CDR3: CAVTGGPRNTIYF. Written as DNA, the CDR3 is TGTGCAGTCACAGGGGGTCCTAGAAACACCATATATTTT.

V gene TRBV29-1 combines with J gene TRBJ1-1, with a tentative D call TRBD1 (6 bases). Trimming cost V 3 bases and J 3 bases, with 8 bases left between them. The CDR3 runs to 12 residues. CDR1 and CDR2 from the germline V gene are SQVTM and ANQGSEA. As DNA, the CDR3 is TGCAGCGTTGAGAGGGGGGACACTGAAGCTTTCTTT. It codes for CSVERGDTEAFF.

The genes are TRBV7-3 and TRBJ2-3; TRBD2 matches 9 bases. There are 15 residues in the CDR3. CDR1 SGHTA and CDR2 FQGTGA come from the germline V gene. The V gene end was trimmed by 5 bases and the J gene end by 1 base; junction bases not matched to a gene: 4. The CDR3 here is CASSQRTSGTDTQYF. The CDR3 region has the DNA TGTGCCAGCAGCCAAAGGACTAGCGGCACAGATACGCAGTATTTT.